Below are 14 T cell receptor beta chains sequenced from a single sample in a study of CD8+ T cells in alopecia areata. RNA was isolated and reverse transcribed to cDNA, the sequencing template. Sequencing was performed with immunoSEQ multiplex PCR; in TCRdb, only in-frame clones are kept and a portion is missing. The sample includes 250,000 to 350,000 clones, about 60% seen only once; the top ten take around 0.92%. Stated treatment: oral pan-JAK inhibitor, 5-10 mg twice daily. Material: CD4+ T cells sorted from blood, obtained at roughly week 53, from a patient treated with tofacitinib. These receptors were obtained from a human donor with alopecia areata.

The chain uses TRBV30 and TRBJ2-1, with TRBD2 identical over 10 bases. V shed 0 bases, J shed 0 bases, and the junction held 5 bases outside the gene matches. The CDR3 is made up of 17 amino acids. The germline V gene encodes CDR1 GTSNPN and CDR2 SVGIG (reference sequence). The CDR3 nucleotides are TGTGCCTGGAGTGTAAAAGCGGGGGGGAGCTCCTACAATGAGCAGTTCTTC. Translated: CAWSVKAGGSSYNEQFF. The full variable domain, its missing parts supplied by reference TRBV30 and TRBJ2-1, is SQTIHQWPATLVQPVGSPLSLECTVEGTSNPNLYWYRQAAGRGLQLLFYSVGIGQISSEVPQNLSASRPQDRQFILSSKKLLLSDSGFYLCAWSVKAGGSSYNEQFFGPGTRLTVL.

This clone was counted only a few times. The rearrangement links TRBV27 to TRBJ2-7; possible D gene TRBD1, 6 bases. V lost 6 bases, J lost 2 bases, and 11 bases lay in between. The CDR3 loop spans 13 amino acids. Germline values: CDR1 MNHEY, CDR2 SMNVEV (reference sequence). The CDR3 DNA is TGTGCCAGCAGACTAACAGGGACCTACGAGCAGTACTTC. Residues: CASRLTGTYEQYF.

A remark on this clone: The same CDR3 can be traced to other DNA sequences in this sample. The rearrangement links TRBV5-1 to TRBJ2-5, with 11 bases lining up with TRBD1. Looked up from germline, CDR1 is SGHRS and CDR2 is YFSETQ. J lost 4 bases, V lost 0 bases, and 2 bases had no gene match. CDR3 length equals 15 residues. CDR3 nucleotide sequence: TGCGCCAGCAGCTTGGCTGGGACAGGGGGAGAGACCCAGTACTTC. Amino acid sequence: CASSLAGTGGETQYF.

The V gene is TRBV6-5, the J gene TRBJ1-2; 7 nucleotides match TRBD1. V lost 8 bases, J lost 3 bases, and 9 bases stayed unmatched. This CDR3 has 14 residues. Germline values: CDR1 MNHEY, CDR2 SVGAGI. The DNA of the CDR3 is TGTGCCAGCGGTCGGGACAGAAGCTACTATGGCTACACCTTC. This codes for CASGRDRSYYGYTF.

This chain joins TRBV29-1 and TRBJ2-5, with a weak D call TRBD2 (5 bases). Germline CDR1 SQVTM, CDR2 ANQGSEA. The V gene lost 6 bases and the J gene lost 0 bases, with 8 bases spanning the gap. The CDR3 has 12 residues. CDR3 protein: CSVVGDQETQYF. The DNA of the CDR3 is TGCAGCGTCGTCGGGGACCAAGAGACCCAGTACTTC.

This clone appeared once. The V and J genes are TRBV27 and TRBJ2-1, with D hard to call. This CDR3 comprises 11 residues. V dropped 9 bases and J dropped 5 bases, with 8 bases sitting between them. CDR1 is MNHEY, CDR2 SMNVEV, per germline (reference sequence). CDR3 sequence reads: CARKKNNEQFF. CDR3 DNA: TGTGCCAGGAAGAAAAACAATGAGCAGTTCTTC.

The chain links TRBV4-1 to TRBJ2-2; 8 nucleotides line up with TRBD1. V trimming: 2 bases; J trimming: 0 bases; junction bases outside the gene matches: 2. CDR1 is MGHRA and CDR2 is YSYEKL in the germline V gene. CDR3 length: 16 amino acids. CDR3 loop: CASSQRTGTNTGELFF. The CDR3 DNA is TGCGCCAGCAGCCAACGGACAGGGACGAACACCGGGGAGCTGTTTTTT.

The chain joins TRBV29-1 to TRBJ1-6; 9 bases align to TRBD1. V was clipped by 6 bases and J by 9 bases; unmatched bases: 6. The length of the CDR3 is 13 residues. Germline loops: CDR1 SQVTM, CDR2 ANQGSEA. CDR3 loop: CSVGTGIGSPLHF. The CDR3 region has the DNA TGCAGCGTGGGGACAGGGATAGGTTCACCCCTCCACTTT.

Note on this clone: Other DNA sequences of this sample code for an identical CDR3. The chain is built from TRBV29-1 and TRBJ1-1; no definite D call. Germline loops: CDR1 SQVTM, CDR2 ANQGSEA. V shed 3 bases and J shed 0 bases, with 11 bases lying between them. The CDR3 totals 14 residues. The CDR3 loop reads CSVEDAPMNTEAFF. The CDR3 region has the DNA TGCAGCGTTGAGGACGCACCCATGAACACTGAAGCTTTCTTT.

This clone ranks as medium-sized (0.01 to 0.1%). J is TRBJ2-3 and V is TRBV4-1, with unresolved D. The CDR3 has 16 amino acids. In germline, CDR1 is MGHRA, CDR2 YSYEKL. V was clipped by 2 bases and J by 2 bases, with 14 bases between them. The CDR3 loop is CASSQFTLTTTDTQYF. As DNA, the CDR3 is TGCGCCAGCAGCCAATTTACCCTAACAACCACAGATACGCAGTATTTT.

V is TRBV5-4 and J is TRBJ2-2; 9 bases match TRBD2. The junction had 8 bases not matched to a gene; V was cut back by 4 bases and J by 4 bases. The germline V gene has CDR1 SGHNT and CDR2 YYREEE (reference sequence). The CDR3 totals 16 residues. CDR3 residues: CASSPRLAVGTGELFF. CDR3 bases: TGTGCCAGCAGCCCCAGACTAGCGGTTGGCACCGGGGAGCTGTTTTTT.

The CDR3 region is CASSAPTNEKLFF. The CDR3 bases are TGTGCCAGCTCGGCTCCAACTAATGAAAAACTGTTTTTT. The gene calls are TRBV5-4 and TRBJ1-4; D not certain. CDR1 is SGHNT and CDR2 is YYREEE in the germline V gene (reference sequence). V was trimmed by 7 bases and J by 0 bases, leaving 7 bases between them. This CDR3 is 13 amino acids long. Using reference TRBV5-4 and TRBJ1-4 for the parts outside the CDR3, the full variable domain is ETGVTQSPTHLIKTRGQQVTLRCSSQSGHNTVSWYQQALGQGPQFIFQYYREEENGRGNFPPRFSGLQFPNYSSELNVNALELDDSALYLCASSAPTNEKLFFGSGTQLSVL.

The CDR3 DNA follows: TGTGCCTGGATAAAGGCCTATAATTCACCCCTCCACTTT. It translates to CAWIKAYNSPLHF. The chain uses TRBV30 and TRBJ1-6; D remains unclear. Germline CDR1 reads GTSNPN; CDR2 reads SVGIG (reference sequence). V lost 4 bases to trimming and J lost 2 bases, with 6 bases between them. This CDR3 is built from 13 residues.

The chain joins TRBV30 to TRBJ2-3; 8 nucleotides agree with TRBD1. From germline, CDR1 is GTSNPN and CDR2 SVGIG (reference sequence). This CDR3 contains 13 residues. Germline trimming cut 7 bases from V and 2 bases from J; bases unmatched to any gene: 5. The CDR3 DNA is TGTGCCTCCCCGGGACAGGCCACAGATACGCAGTATTTT. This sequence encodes CASPGQATDTQYF.